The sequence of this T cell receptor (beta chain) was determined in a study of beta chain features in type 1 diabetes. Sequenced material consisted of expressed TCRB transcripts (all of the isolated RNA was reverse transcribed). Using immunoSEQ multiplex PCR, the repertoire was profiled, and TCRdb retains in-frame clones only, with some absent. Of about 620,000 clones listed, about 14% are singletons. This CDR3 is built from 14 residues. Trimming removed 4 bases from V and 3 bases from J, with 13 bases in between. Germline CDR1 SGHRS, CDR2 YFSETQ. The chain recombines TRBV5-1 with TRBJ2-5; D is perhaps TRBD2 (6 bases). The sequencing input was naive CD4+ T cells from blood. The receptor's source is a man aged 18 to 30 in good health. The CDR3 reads CASSLTSQKETQYF. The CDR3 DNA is TGCGCCAGCAGCCTGACTAGTCAGAAAGAGACCCAGTACTTC.